The clone carrying this T cell receptor beta chain was counted a single time. The data were obtained in a study of shared clonotypes between healthy human individuals. Naive CD8 cells were CD45RO-negative, positively selected for CCR7, excluding terminally differentiated effector memory CD45RA+ cells. Produced via immunoSEQ multiplex PCR; TCRdb's table is partial and in-frame only. The data show about 550,000 clones, around 95% seen once. Germline-derived CDR1 and CDR2 are SGHNT and YYREEE (reference sequence). V shed 4 bases and J 0 bases; nucleotides not matched to a gene: 6. This CDR3 has 17 residues.

The chain combines TRBV5-4 with TRBJ2-1; 11 bases are a match to TRBD2. The clonotype was recovered from a woman aged 25-40 years in good health. Sequencing used naive CD8+ T cells sorted from blood. The CDR3 DNA follows: TGTGCCAGCAGCGTAGGGACTAGCGGAGGCTCCTACAATGAGCAGTTCTTC. It is translated as CASSVGTSGGSYNEQFF.